Listed here are 10 T cell receptor beta chains from one sample, sequenced in a study of T cells in Graves' hyperthyroidism and ophthalmopathy. Researchers took RNA transcripts and amplified the TCR beta CDR3 regions from them. The HTBI primer set drove a first-round RT-PCR of the TCR CDR3. A single record per CDR3 protein comes from TCRdb applying MiXCR to the multiplex PCR reads. Of about 740,000 distinct CDR3 sequences listed, 14% are singletons. Sequencing input: blood. The receptors were sampled from a woman in her late teens or twenties with Graves' hyperthyroidism.

This clonotype was observed a handful of times. The chain is built from TRBV6-2 or TRBV6-3 and TRBJ2-3; 11 positions agree with TRBD1. V shed 7 bases, J shed 3 bases, and the junction held 3 bases outside the gene matches. Germline V gene data show CDR1 as MNHEY and CDR2 as SVGEGT. The CDR3 is made up of 14 amino acids. The CDR3, as DNA: TGTGCCAGCAAAGGACAGGGGGCAACAGATACGCAGTATTTT. Amino acid sequence: CASKGQGATDTQYF.

This clonotype was counted at least ten times. V usage is TRBV29-1 and J usage is TRBJ2-7; D is unclear. CDR1 is SQVTM and CDR2 is ANQGSEA in the germline V gene. The CDR3 loop spans 13 amino acids. V gave up 4 bases and J gave up 0 bases, with 10 bases separating them. CDR3 in amino acids: CSVALGFSYEQYF. The CDR3 DNA reads as TGCAGCGTTGCTCTGGGCTTCTCCTACGAGCAGTACTTC.

The chain uses TRBV2 and TRBJ1-2; the match to TRBD1 covers 7 bases. The germline gives CDR1 SNHLY, CDR2 FYNNEI. This CDR3 is 14 amino acids long. V lost 8 bases to trimming and J lost 6 bases; unmatched junction nucleotides: 12. As DNA, the CDR3 is TGTGCCAGCCCCTCTGCGTACAGGGGCGATGGCTACACCTTC. Translated, it gives CASPSAYRGDGYTF.

This clonotype was counted between two and nine times. V usage is TRBV5-5 and J usage is TRBJ1-2; 8 bases fit TRBD1. Germline CDR1 reads SGHKS; CDR2 reads YYEKEE (reference sequence). The CDR3 consists of 16 residues. The J segment lost 7 bases and the V segment lost 6 bases, leaving 17 bases of the junction unmatched. CDR3 DNA: TGTGCCAGCATCCTTTGGAGTACAGGGGGGCTGGGTGGCTACACCTTC. It codes for CASILWSTGGLGGYTF.

This clonotype was picked up a small number of times. J is TRBJ2-1 and V is TRBV6-4; 8 bases agree with TRBD2. Germline CDR1 is MRHNA and CDR2 is SNTAGT. The CDR3 length is 14 residues. V lost 4 bases and J lost 6; bases outside the gene matches: 5. CDR3 nucleotides: TGTGCCAGCAGTGTAGGACTAGCTTCCAATGAGCAGTTCTTC. Protein product: CASSVGLASNEQFF.

About this clonotype itself: One base away lies a much larger clone, so this may be a sequencing read error. The chain has TRBV7-3 and TRBJ2-3; tentative D call: TRBD2 (6 bases). CDR3 length: 14 amino acids. Trimming left V 3 bases short and J 5 bases short, with 12 bases between. CDR1 is SGHTA, CDR2 FQGTGA, per germline. CDR3 DNA sequence: TGTGCCAGCAGCTTTGGAGGGTTCATAGATACGCAGTATTTT. Translating gives CASSFGGFIDTQYF.

This CDR3 reads CASSLETDNTEAFF. CDR3 nucleotides: TGTGCCAGCAGCTTAGAAACAGATAACACTGAAGCTTTCTTT. This chain links TRBV7-9 with TRBJ1-1; no clear D gene. This CDR3 is built from 14 residues. Per the germline V gene, CDR1 is SEHNR and CDR2 is FQNEAQ (reference sequence). V gave up 1 base and J gave up 2 bases, with 8 bases separating them. Using reference TRBV7-9 and TRBJ1-1 for the parts outside the CDR3, the full variable domain is DTGVSQNPRHKITKRGQNVTFRCDPISEHNRLYWYRQTLGQGPEFLTYFQNEAQLEKSRLLSDRFSAERPKGSFSTLEIQRTEQGDSAMYLCASSLETDNTEAFFGQGTRLTVV.

This clonotype came up many times. V gene TRBV2 combines with J gene TRBJ2-1; D remains ambiguous. V lost 9 bases and J lost 0, with 12 bases in between. From germline, CDR1 is SNHLY and CDR2 FYNNEI. The CDR3 extends over 14 amino acids. In DNA form, the CDR3 reads TGTGCCAGTAACAGCCTCAGCTCCTACAATGAGCAGTTCTTC. Translated, it gives CASNSLSSYNEQFF.

This clonotype was seen at least ten times. Compared with germline, one end of the junction differs, possibly owing to a read error. V gene TRBV27 combines with J gene TRBJ2-5, with a possible D match to TRBD2 (6 bases). Germline CDR1 MNHEY, CDR2 SMNVEV (reference sequence). The CDR3 is made up of 18 amino acids. The chain's CDR3 is CASSFEGGRTTASEPVNF. For the CDR3, the DNA is TGTGCCAGCAGTTTTGAGGGCGGAAGGACTACCGCGTCGGAACCAGTGAACTTC.

This clonotype has only a few counts. The chain joins TRBV12-3 or TRBV12-4 to TRBJ1-3; 9 nucleotides align to TRBD1. The CDR3 covers 16 residues. After removal of 3 bases from V and 9 bases from J, the junction contained 12 bases not matched to a gene. CDR3 nucleotides: TGTGCCAGCAGTTTTGCGCCGGGACAGGGAGTCTCCACCATATATTTT. Translated, it gives CASSFAPGQGVSTIYF.